These 18 T cell receptor beta chains originate from one sample sequenced in a study of blood T cells in healthy people across ages. A second PCR, run for 7 to 11 cycles, used a sample-barcoded 5' primer plus a J-beta primer mix. TCRdb called the 5' RACE reads again in MiXCR, with one record for every CDR3 protein. The profile covers roughly 1.5 million distinct CDR3 sequences, with about 45% appearing a single time and more than 4% taken by the ten largest. The material sequenced was blood. The receptor source for this set is a woman under 30 in good health.

In its sample, this clonotype was seen a few times. This chain connects TRBV20-1 to TRBJ1-2, with D unclear. The V end was cut by 0 bases, the J end by 5 bases, with 1 base between. The CDR3 length is 10 residues. Germline V gives CDR1 DFQATT, CDR2 SNEGSKA (reference sequence). This chain's CDR3 is CSAREYGYTF. The CDR3 coding sequence is TGCAGTGCTAGAGAGTATGGCTACACCTTC.

The J gene is TRBJ2-2, the V gene TRBV20-1, with 11 nucleotides matching TRBD1. The CDR3 consists of 16 residues. From germline, CDR1 is DFQATT and CDR2 SNEGSKA (reference sequence). Germline trimming cut 0 bases from V and 5 bases from J; bases unmatched to any gene: 5. The CDR3 here is CSAREGTGGETGELFF. The CDR3 coding sequence is TGCAGTGCTAGAGAGGGGACAGGGGGGGAGACCGGGGAGCTGTTTTTT.

The rearrangement joins TRBV20-1 to TRBJ1-2; a possible D gene is TRBD1 (5 bases). This CDR3 has 19 amino acids. Trimming took 0 bases from V and 1 from J, leaving 24 bases between them. Germline CDR1 reads DFQATT; CDR2 reads SNEGSKA (reference sequence). In DNA, the CDR3 is TGCAGTGCTAGAGATCGCCCGACAGCCATCCCAGGGTTTAACTATGGCTACACCTTC. Translated: CSARDRPTAIPGFNYGYTF.

Comment on this clonotype: One end of the junction is discordant with germline, which a read error may explain. The V and J genes are TRBV28 and TRBJ2-5, with 8 bases that match TRBD1. The J call could be wrong; TRBJ2-7 is a better fit for the DNA end. Per germline, CDR1 MDHEN and CDR2 SYDVKM. The CDR3 runs 14 residues. CDR3 residues: CTSRDRNLWYEQYF. DNA of the CDR3: TGTACCAGCCGGGACAGGAATTTGTGGTACGAGCAGTACTTC.

This chain links TRBV9 with TRBJ2-1; 9 bases align to TRBD2. The J segment lost 9 bases and the V segment lost 8 bases, leaving 18 bases of the junction unmatched. The CDR3 loop spans 16 amino acids. CDR1 and CDR2 (germline): SGDLS, YYNGEE. The CDR3 DNA reads TGTGCCAGTAGCCAATCCCCCGCGGGGGGGCTCAGTGAGCAGTTCTTC. Amino acid sequence: CASSQSPAGGLSEQFF.

This chain joins TRBV4-2 and TRBJ1-1; D is unclear. The CDR3 loop spans 15 amino acids. CDR1 is LGHNA and CDR2 is YNFKEQ in the germline V gene. The germline V and J ends were trimmed by 1 base and 1 base, with 10 bases remaining between them. CDR3 in DNA: TGTGCCAGCAGCCAAGCGGGAAGGTGGAACACTGAAGCTTTCTTT. This sequence encodes CASSQAGRWNTEAFF.

The table lists this clonotype with a few counts. The V gene is TRBV28, the J gene TRBJ2-1; TRBD1 is a possible D gene (6 bases). V shed 4 bases and J shed 4 bases, with 11 bases lying between them. Germline CDR1 MDHEN, CDR2 SYDVKM. The CDR3 is made up of 14 amino acids. Here the CDR3 DNA reads TGTGCCAGCAGTTCACACAGGGTTTACAATGAGCAGTTCTTC. It specifies CASSSHRVYNEQFF. Drawing the rest from reference TRBV28 and TRBJ2-1, the complete variable domain is DVKVTQSSRYLVKRTGEKVFLECVQDMDHENMFWYRQDPGLGLRLIYFSYDVKMKEKGDIPEGYSVSREKKERFSLILESASTNQTSMYLCASSSHRVYNEQFFGPGTRLTVL.

This chain links TRBV20-1 with TRBJ2-2; tentative D call: TRBD1 (5 bases). There are 15 residues in the CDR3. Germline CDR1 is DFQATT and CDR2 is SNEGSKA (reference sequence). The V end lost 2 bases, the J end lost 5 bases, and 15 bases lay between the germline ends. This CDR3 is CSARQFAAGTGELFF. The DNA for the CDR3 is TGCAGTGCTAGACAATTTGCAGCAGGGACCGGGGAGCTGTTTTTT.

The V and J genes are TRBV6-1 and TRBJ2-5; the D gene is possibly TRBD2 (5 bases). This CDR3 comprises 13 residues. The V and J ends lost 10 bases and 1 base respectively, with 13 bases between them. Germline-derived CDR1 and CDR2 are MNHNS and SASEGT. The CDR3 coding sequence is TGTGCCACTACTGGACTTTTCCAAGAGACCCAGTACTTC. This translates into CATTGLFQETQYF.

This clonotype has a handful of counts. The chain has TRBV24-1 and TRBJ2-5, with TRBD1 matching 7 bases. In germline, CDR1 is KGHDR, CDR2 SFDVKD. There are 17 residues in the CDR3. V shed 4 bases and J 0 bases; nucleotides not matched to a gene: 10. This chain's CDR3 is CATSDPAGQEHQETQYF. In nucleotides, the CDR3 is TGTGCCACCAGTGACCCCGCCGGACAGGAACACCAAGAGACCCAGTACTTC.

A few counts support this clonotype. CDR3 DNA: TGTGCCAGCAGTGGGTTAGTAGCGGGACACTACGGCGATGAGCAGTTCTTC. Protein: CASSGLVAGHYGDEQFF. V usage is TRBV2 and J usage is TRBJ2-1; 8 bases are a match to TRBD2. V shed 4 bases, J shed 8 bases, and the junction held 16 bases outside the gene matches. Germline CDR1 reads SNHLY; CDR2 reads FYNNEI. This CDR3 comprises 17 residues.

This clonotype was seen a handful of times. The V gene is TRBV6-2 or TRBV6-3, the J gene TRBJ2-5, with D maybe TRBD1 (5 bases). The germline V and J ends were trimmed by 4 bases and 11 bases, with 14 bases remaining between them. Per the germline V gene, CDR1 is MNHEY and CDR2 is SVGEGT. This CDR3 is 12 amino acids long. The DNA of the CDR3 is TGTGCCAGCAGTTTTCCTCCAGGGAAGCAGTACTTC. Translating gives CASSFPPGKQYF.

The CDR3: CSARVNRDRGYNEQFF. The CDR3, as DNA: TGCAGTGCTAGAGTGAACCGGGACAGGGGATACAATGAGCAGTTCTTC. This chain links TRBV20-1 with TRBJ2-1; 10 bases are a match to TRBD1. V lost 1 base, J lost 4 bases, and 7 bases stayed unmatched. The CDR3 sequence is 16 residues long. Germline V lookup: CDR1 DFQATT, CDR2 SNEGSKA (reference sequence).

The chain has TRBV5-1 and TRBJ2-1, with 12 bases identical to TRBD2. The V gene end was trimmed by 6 bases and the J gene end by 1 base; junction bases not matched to a gene: 5. Germline loops: CDR1 SGHRS, CDR2 YFSETQ. This CDR3 is built from 16 residues. The CDR3 sequence: CASKLAGGESYNEQFF. DNA for the CDR3: TGCGCCAGCAAACTAGCGGGAGGAGAATCCTACAATGAGCAGTTCTTC.

The rearrangement joins TRBV27 to TRBJ2-1; maybe TRBD1 (7 bases). Germline CDR1 and CDR2: MNHEY and SMNVEV (reference sequence). Trimming removed 9 bases from V and 5 bases from J, with 26 bases in between. The CDR3 has 17 residues. The CDR3 protein is CASTTNLGQAGNNEQFF. CDR3 in DNA: TGTGCCAGTACCACAAACCTCGGACAGGCGGGGAACAATGAGCAGTTCTTC.

V usage is TRBV20-1 and J usage is TRBJ2-7; D not resolved. Germline values: CDR1 DFQATT, CDR2 SNEGSKA (reference sequence). The V end was cut by 0 bases, the J end by 6 bases, with 21 bases between. The length of the CDR3 is 16 residues. CDR3 sequence: CSARDSRPTQYSEQYF. CDR3 bases: TGCAGTGCTAGAGATTCGCGCCCCACTCAGTACTCCGAGCAGTACTTC.

The CDR3 DNA sequence: TGTGCCGGGACGGAACAGGGGTGGGGCGGGGAGCTGTTTTTT. Its protein product is CAGTEQGWGGELFF. V and J are TRBV7-2 and TRBJ2-2, with TRBD1 matching 7 bases. The CDR3 extends over 14 amino acids. The V segment lost 11 bases and the J segment 7 bases; nucleotides outside the gene matches: 13. Germline V gene lookup returns CDR1 SGHTA and CDR2 FQGNSA.

This clonotype was seen more than once but under ten times. This chain uses TRBV29-1 with TRBJ2-1, with 7 bases lining up with TRBD1. CDR3 length: 12 amino acids. From germline, CDR1 is SQVTM and CDR2 ANQGSEA. V dropped 5 bases and J dropped 3; count of bases not matched to a gene: 1. This CDR3 is CSVRDSYNEQFF. Here the CDR3 DNA reads TGCAGCGTTCGGGACAGCTACAATGAGCAGTTCTTC.